The source of this T cell receptor beta chain is a study of blood T cell repertoires in COVID-19. Background on the study: The origin of the acute and convalescent COVID-19 samples was the United States, Italy and Spain. Sample material is recorded as cDNA or gDNA derived from T cells, B-cell-depleted T cells, or PBMCs.

Categorization into cohorts depended on clinical history that participants reported. Authors' methods: Counts of nucleated cells, estimated from reference gene primer amplification, were obtained. The data were produced by immunoSEQ multiplex PCR, yet TCRdb's version contains in-frame clones alone and is incomplete. V, J and clone size reflect that table, while D and trimming were determined from the DNA. This sample has 200,000 to 250,000 clones, with almost 90% found just once. V lost 0 bases, J lost 2 bases, and 5 bases lay in between. This CDR3 is 13 amino acids long. In germline, CDR1 is LGHDT, CDR2 YNNKEL (reference sequence).

The sequencing sample was made of PBMCs or T cells enriched from blood (not recorded which). The TCR originated in a man aged 30 to 45 who had been exposed to COVID-19. This rearrangement joins TRBV3-1 (or the pseudogene TRBV3-2) to TRBJ2-7; possibly TRBD1 for D (5 bases). CDR3 in DNA: TGTGCCAGCAGCCAAGAGACAGCCTACGAGCAGTACTTC. This translates into CASSQETAYEQYF.